One sample yielded the 32 T cell receptor beta chains listed below, sequenced in a study of CD4 T cells in relation to SARS-CoV-2 and coronaviruses. Libraries were prepared by immunoSEQ multiplex PCR; TCRdb keeps only in-frame clonotypes and omits some of them. The table has about 38,000 clones, 88% seen once. The sequencing sample was made of memory CD4+ T cells from PBMCs. The receptors were gathered from an adult with COVID-19.

The chain links TRBV5-1 to TRBJ1-4; a weak D match, TRBD1 (5 bases). Germline V gives CDR1 SGHRS, CDR2 YFSETQ. The CDR3 contains 17 residues. V was shortened by 0 bases and J by 2 bases, with 14 bases between the two germline ends. The CDR3 DNA reads as TGCGCCAGCAGCTTGGAGGGGCGGTTAAACACTAATGAAAAACTGTTTTTT. Translating it yields CASSLEGRLNTNEKLFF.

This chain joins TRBV11-3 and TRBJ2-3; 9 nucleotides agree with TRBD1. The germline V gene has CDR1 SGHNT and CDR2 YENEEA. Germline trimming cut 1 base from V and 3 bases from J; bases unmatched to any gene: 5. CDR3 length: 16 amino acids. The CDR3 DNA reads as TGTGCCAGCAGCTTAGGGGGGGGGACAGGGACAGATACGCAGTATTTT. This translates into CASSLGGGTGTDTQYF. Together with reference TRBV11-3 and TRBJ2-3, the CDR3 gives the full variable domain: EAGVVQSPRYKIIEKKQPVAFWCNPISGHNTLYWYLQNLGQGPELLIRYENEEAVDDSQLPKDRFSAERLKGVDSTLKIQPAELGDSAVYLCASSLGGGTGTDTQYFGPGTRLTVL.

This chain links TRBV19 with TRBJ2-1; a weak D match, TRBD2 (6 bases). Germline CDR1 LNHDA, CDR2 SQIVND (reference sequence). V was clipped by 3 bases and J by 0 bases, with 15 bases between them. CDR3 size: 17 residues. The chain's CDR3 is CASSIPLAASSYNEQFF. CDR3 bases: TGTGCCAGTAGTATTCCATTAGCGGCCAGCTCCTACAATGAGCAGTTCTTC. The full variable domain, rest sourced from reference TRBV19 and TRBJ2-1, is DGGITQSPKYLFRKEGQNVTLSCEQNLNHDAMYWYRQDPGQGLRLIYYSQIVNDFQKGDIAEGYSVSREKKESFPLTVTSAQKNPTAFYLCASSIPLAASSYNEQFFGPGTRLTVL.

The V and J genes are TRBV6-5 and TRBJ1-3; possible D gene TRBD1, 5 bases. The germline CDR1 and CDR2 sequences are MNHEY and SVGAGI. This CDR3 has 16 residues. V was shortened by 4 bases and J by 0 bases, with 13 bases between the two germline ends. The CDR3 DNA reads TGTGCCAGCAGTTTGAATAATGGGGGCTCTGGAAACACCATATATTTT. As protein: CASSLNNGGSGNTIYF.

J is TRBJ2-7 and V is TRBV4-2; 7 positions match TRBD1. Trimming removed 0 bases from V and 0 bases from J; junction bases left unmatched: 2. This CDR3 has 15 amino acids. Germline V gene sequence: CDR1 LGHNA, CDR2 YNFKEQ. The CDR3 DNA is TGTGCCAGCAGCCAAGAAGGACAGGTCTCCTACGAGCAGTACTTC. Protein product: CASSQEGQVSYEQYF.

The rearrangement links TRBV6-5 to TRBJ2-7; 9 bases line up with TRBD2. The V gene's germline CDR1 is MNHEY and CDR2 SVGAGI. This CDR3 has 15 amino acids. Unmatched junction bases numbered 4, after V lost 0 bases and J lost 4 bases. The CDR3 is CASSYSISGGYEQYF. CDR3 coding DNA: TGTGCCAGCAGTTACTCGATCAGCGGGGGGTACGAGCAGTACTTC.

V is TRBV7-2 and J is TRBJ2-3; 7 bases align to TRBD2. V lost 11 bases and J lost 3; bases outside the gene matches: 8. This CDR3 comprises 13 residues. The germline V gene has CDR1 SGHTA and CDR2 FQGNSA. Here the CDR3 DNA reads TGTGCCGGTGGGGGGGGTGGGACAGATACGCAGTATTTT. Translation: CAGGGGGTDTQYF. Using reference TRBV7-2 and TRBJ2-3 for the parts outside the CDR3, the full variable domain is GAGVSQSPSNKVTEKGKDVELRCDPISGHTALYWYRQSLGQGLEFLIYFQGNSAPDKSGLPSDRFSAERTGGSVSTLTIQRTQQEDSAVYLCAGGGGGTDTQYFGPGTRLTVL.

This chain uses TRBV11-3 with TRBJ2-3; tentatively, D is TRBD1 (6 bases). Germline values: CDR1 SGHNT, CDR2 YENEEA. The CDR3 is 14 residues long. Deletions cut 5 bases from V and 1 base from J, with 10 bases between. CDR3 amino acids: CASSQGLGTDTQYF. CDR3 nucleotides: TGTGCCAGCAGCCAGGGGTTGGGCACAGATACGCAGTATTTT.

This chain connects TRBV19 to TRBJ1-6; TRBD1 matches 12 bases. Germline V CDR1 and CDR2: LNHDA, SQIVND (reference sequence). After removal of 5 bases from V and 15 bases from J, the junction contained 8 bases not matched to a gene. The CDR3 is 14 residues long. The CDR3 DNA sequence: TGTGCCAGTAGTGAGGGACAGGGGGCGGCAGTCCTCCACTTT. Its translation: CASSEGQGAAVLHF. Full variable domain (rest looked up from reference TRBV19 and TRBJ1-6): DGGITQSPKYLFRKEGQNVTLSCEQNLNHDAMYWYRQDPGQGLRLIYYSQIVNDFQKGDIAEGYSVSREKKESFPLTVTSAQKNPTAFYLCASSEGQGAAVLHFGNGTRLTVT.

This chain connects TRBV5-1 to TRBJ2-1; D gene unclear. Germline V gene lookup returns CDR1 SGHRS and CDR2 YFSETQ. The CDR3 spans 12 residues. The V and J ends lost 4 bases and 4 bases respectively, with 6 bases between them. CDR3 bases: TGCGCCAGCAGCCCGGGTTACAATGAGCAGTTCTTC. This encodes CASSPGYNEQFF.

The genes are TRBV4-1 and TRBJ1-1, with 7 bases that match TRBD1. V gave up 3 bases and J gave up 5 bases; unmatched junction bases: 6. Germline loops: CDR1 MGHRA, CDR2 YSYEKL. There are 14 residues in the CDR3. The CDR3 loop is CASSHTGQWTEAFF. The CDR3 DNA follows: TGCGCCAGCAGCCACACGGGACAGTGGACTGAAGCTTTCTTT.

This clone was recorded once. The rearrangement uses TRBV6-5 and TRBJ2-7; the D is unclear. The germline V gene has CDR1 MNHEY and CDR2 SVGAGI. Trimming removed 5 bases from V and 5 bases from J, with 16 bases in between. The CDR3 length is 14 residues. The CDR3 DNA reads as TGTGCCAGCAGTAAGAGACGGGTTCTCAACGAGCAGTACTTC. Amino acid sequence: CASSKRRVLNEQYF.

The chain employs TRBV9 and TRBJ2-1; 9 positions agree with TRBD2. With V trimmed by 0 bases and J by 9 bases, 7 bases remained unmatched. This CDR3 contains 15 residues. The germline V gene has CDR1 SGDLS and CDR2 YYNGEE. CDR3 amino acids: CASSVVGGGAGEQFF. The CDR3, as DNA: TGTGCCAGCAGCGTAGTTGGCGGGGGGGCAGGTGAGCAGTTCTTC.

V gene TRBV5-1 combines with J gene TRBJ1-5; no clear D. This CDR3 has 13 residues. With 0 bases removed from V and 5 bases from J, the gap between germline ends came to 6 bases. Germline values: CDR1 SGHRS, CDR2 YFSETQ. As DNA, the CDR3 is TGCGCCAGCAGCTTGGGTAAAGATCAGCCCCAGCATTTT. Translated, it gives CASSLGKDQPQHF.

The chain joins TRBV7-2 to TRBJ2-5; either TRBD1 or TRBD2 may fit D (6 bases each). Trimming pared 5 bases from V and 6 bases from J, leaving 16 bases between. The germline V gene encodes CDR1 SGHTA and CDR2 FQGNSA. The CDR3 is made up of 14 amino acids. CDR3 DNA: TGTGCCAGCAGCATAGTGGGGGGCGCGCAGACCCAGTACTTC. It specifies CASSIVGGAQTQYF.

The chain uses TRBV6-5 and TRBJ1-1; D is perhaps TRBD1 (5 bases). V was trimmed by 6 bases and J by 0 bases, leaving 11 bases between them. The V gene's germline CDR1 is MNHEY and CDR2 SVGAGI. CDR3 size: 14 residues. The CDR3 DNA sequence: TGTGCCAGCAGCCTGCAGGGTATGAACACTGAAGCTTTCTTT. Its translation is CASSLQGMNTEAFF.

The J gene is TRBJ2-2, the V gene TRBV3-1 (or the pseudogene TRBV3-2); the D gene is possibly TRBD1 (6 bases). V dropped 4 bases and J dropped 2 bases, with 8 bases sitting between them. The CDR3 is made up of 14 amino acids. Germline V lookup: CDR1 LGHDT, CDR2 YNNKEL (reference sequence). In DNA, the CDR3 is TGTGCCAGCAGCCCGACAGGTAACACCGGGGAGCTGTTTTTT. Protein sequence: CASSPTGNTGELFF.

The chain is built from TRBV10-3 and TRBJ2-2, with 10 bases fitting TRBD2. V was pared by 7 bases and J by 1 base, with 9 bases of the junction left unmatched. Germline V lookup: CDR1 ENHRY, CDR2 SYGVKD. CDR3 length: 17 residues. The CDR3 here is CAITPASGGKNTGELFF. The CDR3 region has the DNA TGTGCCATCACCCCGGCTAGCGGGGGAAAGAACACCGGGGAGCTGTTTTTT.

The CDR3 loop reads CASSEARSRTDTQYF. The CDR3 bases are TGTGCCAGCAGTGAAGCGCGGTCCCGCACAGATACGCAGTATTTT. This rearrangement joins TRBV6-1 to TRBJ2-3; D ambiguous. There are 15 residues in the CDR3. The V end lost 0 bases, the J end lost 1 base, and 8 bases lay between the germline ends. CDR1 is MNHNS, CDR2 SASEGT, per germline.

This chain joins TRBV25-1 and TRBJ1-6; tentatively, D is TRBD1 (6 bases). CDR3 length: 15 amino acids. Germline-derived CDR1 and CDR2 are MGHDK and SYGVNS. The V and J ends lost 10 bases and 5 bases respectively, with 18 bases between them. The CDR3 loop is CAIFRGTHDNSPLHF. CDR3 bases: TGTGCCATTTTCAGGGGAACCCATGATAATTCACCCCTCCACTTT.

The chain recombines TRBV11-3 with TRBJ2-3; D is possibly TRBD2 (5 bases). V was clipped by 5 bases and J by 6 bases, with 9 bases between them. Germline assignment: CDR1 SGHNT and CDR2 YENEEA. This CDR3 comprises 12 residues. As DNA, the CDR3 is TGTGCCAGCAGCAAATCGGGGGATACGCAGTATTTT. It yields the protein CASSKSGDTQYF.

This CDR3 is CASSLGRGHVGELFF. CDR3 in DNA: TGTGCCAGCAGCCTTGGCAGGGGGCATGTCGGGGAGCTGTTTTTT. The V call is TRBV7-6, the J call TRBJ2-2, with 8 bases aligning to TRBD1. The CDR3 covers 15 residues. V shed 5 bases and J 7 bases; nucleotides not matched to a gene: 9. CDR1 is SGHVS, CDR2 FNYEAQ, per germline.

The chain links TRBV28 to TRBJ2-5; no firm D call. Germline assignment: CDR1 MDHEN and CDR2 SYDVKM. CDR3 length: 14 amino acids. Trimming shortened V by 2 bases and J by 5 bases, and 12 bases separated the two germline ends. The CDR3 region is CASSLPQTGETQYF. For the CDR3, the DNA is TGTGCCAGCAGTTTACCCCAGACCGGGGAGACCCAGTACTTC.

This clone was detected a few times. The V and J genes are TRBV4-3 and TRBJ2-3; D is possibly TRBD2 (7 bases). Trimming cost V 4 bases and J 1 base, with 12 bases left between them. This CDR3 has 15 amino acids. Germline assignment: CDR1 LGHNA and CDR2 YSLEER. The DNA for the CDR3 is TGCGCCAGCAGCCCCCGGGGGGCGGGCACAGATACGCAGTATTTT. It yields the protein CASSPRGAGTDTQYF.

This clone has a single count. J is TRBJ1-2 and V is TRBV7-9, with no clear D. Deletions cut 5 bases from V and 7 bases from J, with 14 bases between. Germline V gene data show CDR1 as SEHNR and CDR2 as FQNEAQ (reference sequence). The CDR3 contains 13 residues. The CDR3 DNA follows: TGTGCCAGCAGCCCGGTGGGTGTTGGTGGCTACACCTTC. It is translated as CASSPVGVGGYTF.

The rearrangement uses TRBV7-9 and TRBJ2-7, with D perhaps TRBD1 (6 bases). V lost 1 base to trimming and J lost 7 bases, with 17 bases between them. This CDR3 contains 15 residues. The germline V gene encodes CDR1 SEHNR and CDR2 FQNEAQ (reference sequence). The CDR3 protein is CASSLVSGAVGEQYF. CDR3 in DNA: TGTGCCAGCAGCTTAGTGTCAGGGGCCGTGGGTGAGCAGTACTTC.

The chain carries TRBV2 and TRBJ1-6, with TRBD1 as a possible D gene (6 bases). CDR1 and CDR2 (germline): SNHLY, FYNNEI. Trimming shortened V by 3 bases and J by 6 bases, and 9 bases separated the two germline ends. This CDR3 comprises 14 residues. CDR3 loop: CASSDTDSNSPLHF. Written as DNA, the CDR3 is TGTGCCAGCAGTGATACGGACAGTAATTCACCCCTCCACTTT.

The chain carries TRBV5-1 and TRBJ2-1; D is perhaps TRBD1 (6 bases). The CDR3 is made up of 14 amino acids. Trimming stripped 4 bases from V and 10 bases from J, with 18 bases between. CDR1 and CDR2 from the germline V gene are SGHRS and YFSETQ. The CDR3 region has the DNA TGCGCCAGCAGCCCGGGGACAAATTTCAGGGAGCAGTTCTTC. As protein: CASSPGTNFREQFF.

This rearrangement joins TRBV5-6 to TRBJ1-5; 7 bases match TRBD1. The length of the CDR3 is 15 residues. The V gene's germline CDR1 is SGHDT and CDR2 YYEEEE. V lost 4 bases, J lost 0 bases, and 4 bases stayed unmatched. The CDR3 DNA follows: TGTGCCAGCAGCCGGACAGGAAGTAGCAATCAGCCCCAGCATTTT. The encoded protein is CASSRTGSSNQPQHF. The whole variable domain, filled in from reference TRBV5-6 and TRBJ1-5, reads DAGVTQSPTHLIKTRGQQVTLRCSPKSGHDTVSWYQQALGQGPQFIFQYYEEEERQRGNFPDRFSGHQFPNYSSELNVNALLLGDSALYLCASSRTGSSNQPQHFGDGTRLSIL.

The gene calls are TRBV6-2 or TRBV6-3 and TRBJ1-4, with unresolved D. The V gene lost 6 bases and the J gene lost 0 bases, with 17 bases spanning the gap. Germline CDR1 is MNHEY and CDR2 is SVGEGT. This CDR3 spans 17 amino acids. The CDR3 bases are TGTGCCAGCAGCCGCGGGGAGGGAGTGCCAACTAATGAAAAACTGTTTTTT. This codes for CASSRGEGVPTNEKLFF.

J is TRBJ1-1 and V is TRBV27; 7 bases are a match to TRBD1. The CDR3 covers 15 residues. The J segment lost 4 bases and the V segment lost 5 bases, leaving 10 bases of the junction unmatched. Germline V gene data show CDR1 as MNHEY and CDR2 as SMNVEV (reference sequence). DNA for the CDR3: TGTGCCAGCAGTAGAGGACAGGTAGTCAGCACTGAAGCTTTCTTT. Residues: CASSRGQVVSTEAFF.

This clone came up once. V and J are TRBV7-9 and TRBJ2-5; D call uncertain. The V end lost 0 bases, the J end lost 5 bases, and 7 bases lay between the germline ends. This CDR3 spans 13 amino acids. The germline gives CDR1 SEHNR, CDR2 FQNEAQ (reference sequence). The CDR3 is CASSLAAKETQYF. CDR3 DNA: TGTGCCAGCAGCTTAGCGGCAAAGGAGACCCAGTACTTC.